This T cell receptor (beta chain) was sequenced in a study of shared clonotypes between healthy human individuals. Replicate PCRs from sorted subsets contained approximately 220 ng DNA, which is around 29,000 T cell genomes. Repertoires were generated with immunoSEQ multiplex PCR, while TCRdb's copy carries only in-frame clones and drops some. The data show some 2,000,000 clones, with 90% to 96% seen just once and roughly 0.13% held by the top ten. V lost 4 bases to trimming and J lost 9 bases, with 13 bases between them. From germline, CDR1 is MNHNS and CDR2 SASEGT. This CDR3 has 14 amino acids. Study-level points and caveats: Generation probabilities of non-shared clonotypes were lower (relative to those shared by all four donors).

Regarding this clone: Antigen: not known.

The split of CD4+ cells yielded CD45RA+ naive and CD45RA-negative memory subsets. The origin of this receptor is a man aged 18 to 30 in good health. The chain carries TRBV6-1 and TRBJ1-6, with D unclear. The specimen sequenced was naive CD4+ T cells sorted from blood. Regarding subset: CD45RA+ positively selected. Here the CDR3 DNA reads TGTGCCAGCAGTGCGGAACATCGGATTTCACCCCTCCACTTT. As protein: CASSAEHRISPLHF.